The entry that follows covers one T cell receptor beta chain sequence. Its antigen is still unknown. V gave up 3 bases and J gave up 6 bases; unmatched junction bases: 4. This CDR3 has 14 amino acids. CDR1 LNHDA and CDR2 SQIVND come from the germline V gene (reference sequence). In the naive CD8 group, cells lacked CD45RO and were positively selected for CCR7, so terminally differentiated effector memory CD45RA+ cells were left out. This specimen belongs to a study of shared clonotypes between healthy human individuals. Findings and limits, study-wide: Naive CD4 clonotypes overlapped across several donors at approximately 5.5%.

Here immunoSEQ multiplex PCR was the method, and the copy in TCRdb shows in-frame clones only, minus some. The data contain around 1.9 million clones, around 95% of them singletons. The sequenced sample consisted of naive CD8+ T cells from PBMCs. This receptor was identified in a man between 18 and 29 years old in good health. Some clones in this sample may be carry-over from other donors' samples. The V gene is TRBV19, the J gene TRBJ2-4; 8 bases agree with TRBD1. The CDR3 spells CASSILTGVNIQYF. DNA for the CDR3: TGTGCCAGTAGTATCTTGACAGGGGTAAACATTCAGTACTTC.